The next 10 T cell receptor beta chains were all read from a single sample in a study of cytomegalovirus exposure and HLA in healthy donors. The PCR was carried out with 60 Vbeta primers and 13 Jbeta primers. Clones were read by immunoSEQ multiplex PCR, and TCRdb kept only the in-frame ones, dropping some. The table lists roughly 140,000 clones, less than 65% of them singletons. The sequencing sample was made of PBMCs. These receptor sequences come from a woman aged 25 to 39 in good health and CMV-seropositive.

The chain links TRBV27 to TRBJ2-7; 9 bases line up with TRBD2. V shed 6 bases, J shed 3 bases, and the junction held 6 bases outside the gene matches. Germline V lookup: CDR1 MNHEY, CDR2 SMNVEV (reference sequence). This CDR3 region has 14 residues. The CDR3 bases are TGTGCCAGCAGGCTAGCGGGGCCCTTCTACGAGCAGTACTTC. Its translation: CASRLAGPFYEQYF.

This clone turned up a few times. CDR3 nucleotides: TGTGCCAGCAGTTATGCGGGGGAGTCCGGGGAGCTGTTTTTT. Encoded protein: CASSYAGESGELFF. The chain combines TRBV6-5 with TRBJ2-2, with 7 bases that match TRBD2. CDR3 length: 14 residues. J was trimmed by 6 bases and V by 3 bases; bases with no gene match: 4. Germline V lookup: CDR1 MNHEY, CDR2 SVGAGI.

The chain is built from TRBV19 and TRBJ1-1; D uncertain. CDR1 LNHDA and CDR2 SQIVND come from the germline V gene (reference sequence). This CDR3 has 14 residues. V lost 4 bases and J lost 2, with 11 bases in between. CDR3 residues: CASSTDSVNTEAFF. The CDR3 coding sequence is TGTGCCAGTAGTACTGACTCAGTTAACACTGAAGCTTTCTTT.

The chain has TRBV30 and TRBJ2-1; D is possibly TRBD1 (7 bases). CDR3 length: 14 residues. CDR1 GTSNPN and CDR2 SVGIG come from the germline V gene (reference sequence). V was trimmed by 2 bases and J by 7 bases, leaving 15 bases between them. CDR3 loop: CAWSKSAGGNEQFF. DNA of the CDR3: TGTGCCTGGAGTAAATCAGCAGGGGGGAATGAGCAGTTCTTC. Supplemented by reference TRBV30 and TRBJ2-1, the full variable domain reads SQTIHQWPATLVQPVGSPLSLECTVEGTSNPNLYWYRQAAGRGLQLLFYSVGIGQISSEVPQNLSASRPQDRQFILSSKKLLLSDSGFYLCAWSKSAGGNEQFFGPGTRLTVL.

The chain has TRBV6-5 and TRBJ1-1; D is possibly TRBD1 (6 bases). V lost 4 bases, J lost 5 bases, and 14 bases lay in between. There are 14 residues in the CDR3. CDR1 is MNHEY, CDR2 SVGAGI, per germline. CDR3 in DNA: TGTGCCAGCAGTTCAGGGGCGACCTGGACTGAAGCTTTCTTT. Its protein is CASSSGATWTEAFF.

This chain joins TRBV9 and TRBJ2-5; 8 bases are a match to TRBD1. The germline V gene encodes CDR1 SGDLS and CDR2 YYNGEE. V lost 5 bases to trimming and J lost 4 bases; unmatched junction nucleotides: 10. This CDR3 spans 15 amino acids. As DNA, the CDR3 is TGTGCCAGCAGTTTAGACAGGGGAGTGCGAGAGACCCAGTACTTC. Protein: CASSLDRGVRETQYF.

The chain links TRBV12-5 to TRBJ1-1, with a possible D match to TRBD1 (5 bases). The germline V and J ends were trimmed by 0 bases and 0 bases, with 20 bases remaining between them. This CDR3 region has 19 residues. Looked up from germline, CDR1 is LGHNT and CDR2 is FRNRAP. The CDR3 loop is CASGLVLFGQGRVNTEAFF. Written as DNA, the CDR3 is TGTGCTAGTGGTTTGGTACTCTTCGGGCAGGGTAGAGTGAACACTGAAGCTTTCTTT.

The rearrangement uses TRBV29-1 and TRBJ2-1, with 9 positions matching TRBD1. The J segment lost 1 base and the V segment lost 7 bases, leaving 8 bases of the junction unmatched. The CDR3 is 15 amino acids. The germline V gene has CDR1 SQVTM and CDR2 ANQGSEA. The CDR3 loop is CSAGQGGGSYNEQFF. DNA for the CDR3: TGCAGCGCGGGACAGGGTGGAGGGTCCTACAATGAGCAGTTCTTC.

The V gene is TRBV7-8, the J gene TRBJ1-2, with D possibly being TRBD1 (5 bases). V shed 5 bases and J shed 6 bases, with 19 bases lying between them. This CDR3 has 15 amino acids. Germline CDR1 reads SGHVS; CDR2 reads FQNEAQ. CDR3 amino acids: CASSPQKRQGDGYTF. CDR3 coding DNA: TGTGCCAGCAGCCCTCAAAAACGGCAGGGCGATGGCTACACCTTC. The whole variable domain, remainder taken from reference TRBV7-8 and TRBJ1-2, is GAGVSQSPRYKVAKRGQDVALRCDPISGHVSLFWYQQALGQGPEFLTYFQNEAQLDKSGLPSDRFFAERPEGSVSTLKIQRTQQEDSAVYLCASSPQKRQGDGYTFGSGTRLTVV.

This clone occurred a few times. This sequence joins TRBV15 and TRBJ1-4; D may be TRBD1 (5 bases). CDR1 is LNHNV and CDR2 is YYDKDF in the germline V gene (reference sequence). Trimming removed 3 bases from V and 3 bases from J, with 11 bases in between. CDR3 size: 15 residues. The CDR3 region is CATSRGGSANEKLFF. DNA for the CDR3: TGTGCCACCAGCAGGGGGGGTTCTGCTAATGAAAAACTGTTTTTT.